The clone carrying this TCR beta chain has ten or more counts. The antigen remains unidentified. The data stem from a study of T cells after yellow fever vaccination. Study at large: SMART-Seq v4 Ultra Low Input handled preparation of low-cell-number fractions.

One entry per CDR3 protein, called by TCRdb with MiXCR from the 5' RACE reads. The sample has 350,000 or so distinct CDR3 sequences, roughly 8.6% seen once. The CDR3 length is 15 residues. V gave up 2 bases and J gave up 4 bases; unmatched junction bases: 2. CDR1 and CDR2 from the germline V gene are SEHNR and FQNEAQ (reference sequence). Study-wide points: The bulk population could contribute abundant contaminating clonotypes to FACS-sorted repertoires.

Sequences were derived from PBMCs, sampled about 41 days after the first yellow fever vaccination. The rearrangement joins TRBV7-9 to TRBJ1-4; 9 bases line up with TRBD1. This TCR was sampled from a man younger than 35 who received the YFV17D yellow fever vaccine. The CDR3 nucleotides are TGTGCCAGCAGCTTAAGGACAGGGGATAATGAAAAACTGTTTTTT. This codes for CASSLRTGDNEKLFF. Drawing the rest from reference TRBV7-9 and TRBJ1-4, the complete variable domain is DTGVSQNPRHKITKRGQNVTFRCDPISEHNRLYWYRQTLGQGPEFLTYFQNEAQLEKSRLLSDRFSAERPKGSFSTLEIQRTEQGDSAMYLCASSLRTGDNEKLFFGSGTQLSVL.